The sample holds a few counts of the clone carrying this TCR beta chain. This record belongs to a study of PD-L1 blockade in urothelial cancer. Trimming shortened V by 7 bases and J by 9 bases, and 15 bases separated the two germline ends. CDR1 and CDR2 (germline): LNHDA, SQIVND (reference sequence). This CDR3 is built from 13 residues. Libraries were prepared by immunoSEQ multiplex PCR; TCRdb keeps only in-frame clonotypes and omits some of them. The sample lists 53,000 or so clones, approximately 83% occurring once. The chain employs TRBV19 and TRBJ2-2; D is perhaps TRBD1 (8 bases). This material consisted of PBMCs, taken around atezolizumab (anti-PD-L1) treatment. The TCR was taken from a man in his fifties or sixties with urothelial cancer. Here the CDR3 DNA reads TGTGCCAGTAAACAACAGGGGGGGTGGGAGCTGTTTTTT. Its translation: CASKQQGGWELFF.